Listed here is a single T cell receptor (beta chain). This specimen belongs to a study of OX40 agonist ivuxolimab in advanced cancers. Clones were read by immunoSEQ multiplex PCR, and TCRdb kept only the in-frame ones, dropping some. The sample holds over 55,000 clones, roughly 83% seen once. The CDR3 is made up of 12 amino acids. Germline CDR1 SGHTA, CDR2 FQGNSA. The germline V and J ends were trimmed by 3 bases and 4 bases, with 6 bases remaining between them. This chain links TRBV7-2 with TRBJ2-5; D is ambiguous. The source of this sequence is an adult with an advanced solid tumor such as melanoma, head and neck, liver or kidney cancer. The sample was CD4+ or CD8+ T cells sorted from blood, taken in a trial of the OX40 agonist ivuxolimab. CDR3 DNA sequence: TGTGCCAGCAGCTTCTTACTAGAGACCCAGTACTTC. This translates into CASSFLLETQYF.